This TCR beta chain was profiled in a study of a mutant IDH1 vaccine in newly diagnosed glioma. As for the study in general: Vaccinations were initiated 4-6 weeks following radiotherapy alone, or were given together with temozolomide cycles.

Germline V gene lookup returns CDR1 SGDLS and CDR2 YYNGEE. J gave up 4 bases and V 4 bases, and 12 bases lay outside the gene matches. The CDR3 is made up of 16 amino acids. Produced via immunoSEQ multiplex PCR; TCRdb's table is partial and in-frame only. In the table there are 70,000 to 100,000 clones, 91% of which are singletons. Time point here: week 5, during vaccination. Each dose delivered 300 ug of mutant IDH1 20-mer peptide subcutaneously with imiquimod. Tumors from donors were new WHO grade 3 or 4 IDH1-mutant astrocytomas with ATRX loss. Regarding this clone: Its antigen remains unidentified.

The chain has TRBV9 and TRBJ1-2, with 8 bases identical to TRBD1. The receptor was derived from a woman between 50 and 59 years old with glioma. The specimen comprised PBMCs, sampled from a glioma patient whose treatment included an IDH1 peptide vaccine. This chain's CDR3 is CASSLTDRGVLYGYTF. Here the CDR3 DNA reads TGTGCCAGCAGCTTGACTGACAGGGGCGTTCTCTATGGCTACACCTTC.